This entry is about one TCR beta chain. What it binds is not known. The data derive from a study of long-term antiretroviral therapy in people with HIV. The CDR3 runs 14 residues. The V gene lost 0 bases and the J gene lost 5 bases, with 13 bases spanning the gap. Germline CDR1 is GTSNPN and CDR2 is SVGIG (reference sequence). Each HIV-infected participant was given treatment in the United States. General study results and limits: Investigators report no available data on ART adherence, viral resistance or therapy changes. Within the repertoire, clones expanded before ART were dominant at all time points.

This was the immunoSEQ v3.0 assay at survey level. Sequencing was designed to cover roughly 35,000-55,000 T-cell genomes in each sample. TCRdb keeps only in-frame clones here, not all; method: immunoSEQ multiplex PCR. The repertoire includes 25,000 or so clones, around 78% of them detected once, and about 9.3% sits in the top ten. Here the sequenced sample was unsorted PBMCs, taken 1.5 years before starting antiretroviral therapy. The receptor's source is a young man with HIV. This sequence joins TRBV30 and TRBJ1-2; D is unclear. CDR3 DNA: TGTGCCTGGAGTGTTGGCGGACCCGCTTATGGCTACACCTTC. This translates into CAWSVGGPAYGYTF.